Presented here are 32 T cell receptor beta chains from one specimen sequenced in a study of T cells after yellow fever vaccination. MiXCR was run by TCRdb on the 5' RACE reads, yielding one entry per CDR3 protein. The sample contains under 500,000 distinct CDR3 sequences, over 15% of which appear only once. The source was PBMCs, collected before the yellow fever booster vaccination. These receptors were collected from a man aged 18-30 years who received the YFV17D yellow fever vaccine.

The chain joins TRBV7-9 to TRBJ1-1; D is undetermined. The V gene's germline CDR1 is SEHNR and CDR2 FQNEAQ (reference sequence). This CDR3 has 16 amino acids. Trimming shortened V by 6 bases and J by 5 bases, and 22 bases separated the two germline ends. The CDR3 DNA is TGTGCCAGCAGTTACGTCGCGGGCTGGACCGGGACTGAAGCTTTCTTT. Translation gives CASSYVAGWTGTEAFF.

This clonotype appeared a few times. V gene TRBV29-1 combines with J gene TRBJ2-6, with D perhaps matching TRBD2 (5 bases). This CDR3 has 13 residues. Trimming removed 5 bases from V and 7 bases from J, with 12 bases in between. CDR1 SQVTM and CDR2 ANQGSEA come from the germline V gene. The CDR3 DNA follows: TGCAGCGTTCGGTCGGACTCTGCCAACGTCCTGACTTTC. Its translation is CSVRSDSANVLTF.

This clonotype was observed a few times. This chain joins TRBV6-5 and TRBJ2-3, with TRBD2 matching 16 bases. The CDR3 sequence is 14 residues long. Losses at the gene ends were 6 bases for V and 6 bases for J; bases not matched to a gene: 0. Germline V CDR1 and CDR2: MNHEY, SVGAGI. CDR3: CASRGLAGGDTQYF. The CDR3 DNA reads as TGTGCCAGCAGGGGACTAGCGGGGGGGGATACGCAGTATTTT.

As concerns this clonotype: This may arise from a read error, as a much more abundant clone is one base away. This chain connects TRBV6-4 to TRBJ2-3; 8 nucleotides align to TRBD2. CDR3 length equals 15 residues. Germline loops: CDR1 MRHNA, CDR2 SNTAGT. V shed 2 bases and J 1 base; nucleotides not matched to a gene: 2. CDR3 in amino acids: CASSDRGGCTDTQYF. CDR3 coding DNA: TGTGCCAGCAGTGACCGGGGGGGGTGCACAGATACGCAGTATTTT.

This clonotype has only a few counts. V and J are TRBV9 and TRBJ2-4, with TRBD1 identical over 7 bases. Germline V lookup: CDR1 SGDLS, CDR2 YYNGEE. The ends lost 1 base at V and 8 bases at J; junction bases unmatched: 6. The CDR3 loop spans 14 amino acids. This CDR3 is CASSVSDRVDIQYF. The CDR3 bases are TGTGCCAGCAGCGTATCCGACAGGGTGGACATTCAGTACTTC. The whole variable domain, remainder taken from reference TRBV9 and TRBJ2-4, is DSGVTQTPKHLITATGQRVTLRCSPRSGDLSVYWYQQSLDQGLQFLIQYYNGEERAKGNILERFSAQQFPDLHSELNLSSLELGDSALYFCASSVSDRVDIQYFGAGTRLSVL.

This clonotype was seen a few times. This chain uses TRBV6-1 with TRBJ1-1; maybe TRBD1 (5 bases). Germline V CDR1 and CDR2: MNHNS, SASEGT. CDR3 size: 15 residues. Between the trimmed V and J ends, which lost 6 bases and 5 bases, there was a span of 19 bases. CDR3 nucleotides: TGTGCCAGCAGGGAACCCCTGGGACCACGGACTGAAGCTTTCTTT. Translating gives CASREPLGPRTEAFF.

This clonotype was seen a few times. Here the CDR3 reads CSVEVRGRLGEKLFF. The CDR3 nucleotides read TGCAGCGTTGAAGTGAGGGGCCGACTCGGTGAAAAACTGTTTTTT. The chain is built from TRBV29-1 and TRBJ1-4; weak D call: TRBD1 (5 bases). Per the germline V gene, CDR1 is SQVTM and CDR2 is ANQGSEA. The CDR3 loop spans 15 amino acids. Between the trimmed V and J ends, which lost 1 base and 7 bases, there was a span of 16 bases.

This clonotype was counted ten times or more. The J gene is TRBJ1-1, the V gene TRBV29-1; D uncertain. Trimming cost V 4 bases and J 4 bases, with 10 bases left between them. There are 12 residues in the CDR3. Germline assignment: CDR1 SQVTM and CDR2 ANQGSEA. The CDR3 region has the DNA TGCAGCGTTGCTGTTTTTGGCACTGAAGCTTTCTTT. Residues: CSVAVFGTEAFF.

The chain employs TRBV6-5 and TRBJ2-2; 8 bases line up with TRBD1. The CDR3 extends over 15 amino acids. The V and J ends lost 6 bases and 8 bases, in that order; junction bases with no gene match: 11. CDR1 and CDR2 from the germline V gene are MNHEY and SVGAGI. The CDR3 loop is CASSRRSDRAGELFF. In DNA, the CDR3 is TGTGCCAGCAGCCGGAGATCGGACAGGGCTGGGGAGCTGTTTTTT.

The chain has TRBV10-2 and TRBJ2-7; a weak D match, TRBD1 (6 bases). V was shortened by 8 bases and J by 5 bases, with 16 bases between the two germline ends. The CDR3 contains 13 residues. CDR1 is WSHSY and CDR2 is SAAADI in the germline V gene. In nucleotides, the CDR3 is TGCGCCAGCGGCTCGACAGGAACCCACGAGCAGTACGTC. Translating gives CASGSTGTHEQYV.

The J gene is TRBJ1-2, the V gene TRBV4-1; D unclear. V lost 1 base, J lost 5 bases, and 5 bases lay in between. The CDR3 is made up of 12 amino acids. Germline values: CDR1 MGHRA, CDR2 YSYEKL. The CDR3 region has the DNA TGCGCCAGCAGCCAAGCCGGGTATGGCTACACCTTC. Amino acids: CASSQAGYGYTF.

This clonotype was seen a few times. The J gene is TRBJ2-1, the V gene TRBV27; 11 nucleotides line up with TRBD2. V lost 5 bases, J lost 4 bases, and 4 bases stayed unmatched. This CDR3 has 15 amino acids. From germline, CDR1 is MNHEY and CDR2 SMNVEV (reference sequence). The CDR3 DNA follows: TGTGCCAGCAGTATAGCGGGGGGGATATACAATGAGCAGTTCTTC. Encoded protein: CASSIAGGIYNEQFF.

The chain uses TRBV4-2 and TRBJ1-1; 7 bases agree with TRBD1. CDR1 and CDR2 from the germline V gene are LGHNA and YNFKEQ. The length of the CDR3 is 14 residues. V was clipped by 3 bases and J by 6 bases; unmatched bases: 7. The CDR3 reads CASSHSQGGSEAFF. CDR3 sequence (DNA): TGTGCCAGCAGCCACTCTCAGGGGGGATCTGAAGCTTTCTTT.

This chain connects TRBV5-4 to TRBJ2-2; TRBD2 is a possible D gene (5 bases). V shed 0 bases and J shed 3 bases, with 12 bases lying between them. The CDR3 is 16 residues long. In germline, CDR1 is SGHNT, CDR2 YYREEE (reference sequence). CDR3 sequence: CASSLAFVGDTGELFF. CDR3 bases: TGTGCCAGCAGCTTGGCCTTTGTCGGGGACACCGGGGAGCTGTTTTTT. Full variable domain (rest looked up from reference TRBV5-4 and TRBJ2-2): ETGVTQSPTHLIKTRGQQVTLRCSSQSGHNTVSWYQQALGQGPQFIFQYYREEENGRGNFPPRFSGLQFPNYSSELNVNALELDDSALYLCASSLAFVGDTGELFFGEGSRLTVL.

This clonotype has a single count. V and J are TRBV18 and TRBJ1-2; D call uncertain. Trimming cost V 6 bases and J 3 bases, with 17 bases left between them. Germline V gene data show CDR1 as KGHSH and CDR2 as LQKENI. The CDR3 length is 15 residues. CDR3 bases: TGTGCCAGCTCTCCTAGGACTAGCCTGGACTATGGCTACACCTTC. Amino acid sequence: CASSPRTSLDYGYTF.

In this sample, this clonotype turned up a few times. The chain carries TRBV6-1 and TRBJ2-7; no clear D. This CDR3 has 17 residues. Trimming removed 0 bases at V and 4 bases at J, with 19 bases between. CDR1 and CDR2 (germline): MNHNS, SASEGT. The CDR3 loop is CASSEAESEPLGYEQYF. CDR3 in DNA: TGTGCCAGCAGTGAAGCGGAGTCAGAGCCCCTTGGGTACGAGCAGTACTTC.

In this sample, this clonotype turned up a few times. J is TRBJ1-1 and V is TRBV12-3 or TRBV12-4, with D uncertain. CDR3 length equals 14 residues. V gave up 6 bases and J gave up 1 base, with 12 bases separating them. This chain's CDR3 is CASSPAGGNTEAFF. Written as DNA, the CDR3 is TGTGCCAGCAGCCCAGCGGGTGGGAACACTGAAGCTTTCTTT.

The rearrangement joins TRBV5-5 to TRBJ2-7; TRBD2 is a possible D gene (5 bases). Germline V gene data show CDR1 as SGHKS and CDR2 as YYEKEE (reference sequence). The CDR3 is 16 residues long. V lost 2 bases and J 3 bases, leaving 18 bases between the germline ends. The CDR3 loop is CASSLPTGAGLYEQYF. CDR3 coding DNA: TGTGCCAGCAGCTTACCGACTGGCGCGGGCCTCTACGAGCAGTACTTC.

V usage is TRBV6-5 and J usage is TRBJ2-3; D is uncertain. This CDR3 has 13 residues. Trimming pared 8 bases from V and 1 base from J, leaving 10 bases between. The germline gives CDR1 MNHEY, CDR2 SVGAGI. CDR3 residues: CASRGPGTDTQYF. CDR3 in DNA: TGTGCCAGCCGCGGACCAGGCACAGATACGCAGTATTTT.

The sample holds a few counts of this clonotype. CDR3 protein: CASSRGGGRGSTDTQYF. The CDR3 DNA sequence: TGTGCCAGCAGCCGAGGCGGGGGGCGGGGTAGCACAGATACGCAGTATTTT. The rearrangement links TRBV7-3 to TRBJ2-3, with 8 positions matching TRBD2. CDR3 length: 17 amino acids. Unmatched junction bases numbered 10, after V lost 5 bases and J lost 0 bases. Looked up from germline, CDR1 is SGHTA and CDR2 is FQGTGA.

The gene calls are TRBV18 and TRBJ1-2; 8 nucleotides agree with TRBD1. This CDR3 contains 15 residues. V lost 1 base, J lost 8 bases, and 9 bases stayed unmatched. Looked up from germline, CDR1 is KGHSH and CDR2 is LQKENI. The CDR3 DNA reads TGTGCCAGCTCACCACGAGGACAGGGAGGCGCCGGCTACACCTTC. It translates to CASSPRGQGGAGYTF.

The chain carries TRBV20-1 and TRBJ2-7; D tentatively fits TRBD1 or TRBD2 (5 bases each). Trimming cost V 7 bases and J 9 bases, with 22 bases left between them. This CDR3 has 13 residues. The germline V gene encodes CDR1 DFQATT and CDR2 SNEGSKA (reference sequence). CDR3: CSVHGDRQAVQYV. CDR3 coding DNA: TGCAGTGTTCATGGGGACCGCCAAGCGGTGCAGTACGTC.

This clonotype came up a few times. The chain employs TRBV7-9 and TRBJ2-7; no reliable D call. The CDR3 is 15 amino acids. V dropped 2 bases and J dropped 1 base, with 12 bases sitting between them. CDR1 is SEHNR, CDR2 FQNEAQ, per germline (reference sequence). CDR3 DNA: TGTGCCAGCAGCTTATCGTTTGGGCTATCCTACGAGCAGTACGTC. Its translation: CASSLSFGLSYEQYV.

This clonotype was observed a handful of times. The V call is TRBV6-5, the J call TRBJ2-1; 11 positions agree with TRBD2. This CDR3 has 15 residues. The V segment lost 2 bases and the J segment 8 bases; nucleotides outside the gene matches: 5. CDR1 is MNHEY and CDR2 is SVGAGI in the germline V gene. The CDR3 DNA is TGTGCCAGCAGTTACGTAGCGGGGGGGTTTCATGAGCAGTTCTTC. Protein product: CASSYVAGGFHEQFF.

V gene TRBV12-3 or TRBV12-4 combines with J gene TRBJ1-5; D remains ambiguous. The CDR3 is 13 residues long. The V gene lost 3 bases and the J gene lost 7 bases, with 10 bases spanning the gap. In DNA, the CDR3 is TGTGCCAGCAGTTTTAGGGTGAGCCAGCCCCAGCATTTT. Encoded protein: CASSFRVSQPQHF.

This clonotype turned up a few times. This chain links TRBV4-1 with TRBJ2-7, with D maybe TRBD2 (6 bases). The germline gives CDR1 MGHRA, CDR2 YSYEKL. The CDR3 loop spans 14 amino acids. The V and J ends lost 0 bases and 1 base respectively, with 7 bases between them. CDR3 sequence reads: CASSQDRGSYEQYF. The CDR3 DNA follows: TGCGCCAGCAGCCAAGATCGGGGGTCCTACGAGCAGTACTTC.

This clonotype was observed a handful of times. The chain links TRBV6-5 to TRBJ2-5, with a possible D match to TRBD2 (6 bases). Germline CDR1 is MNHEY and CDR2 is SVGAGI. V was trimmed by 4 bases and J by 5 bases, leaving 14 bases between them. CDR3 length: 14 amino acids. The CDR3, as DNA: TGTGCCAGCAGTTCTCGTTCGGGGGAGGAGACCCAGTACTTC. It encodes CASSSRSGEETQYF.

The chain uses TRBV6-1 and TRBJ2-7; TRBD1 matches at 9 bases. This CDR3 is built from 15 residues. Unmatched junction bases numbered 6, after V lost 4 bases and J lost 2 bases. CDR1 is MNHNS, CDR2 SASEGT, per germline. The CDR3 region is CASSGPGTGTYEQYF. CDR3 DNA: TGTGCCAGCAGTGGTCCAGGGACAGGGACCTACGAGCAGTACTTC.

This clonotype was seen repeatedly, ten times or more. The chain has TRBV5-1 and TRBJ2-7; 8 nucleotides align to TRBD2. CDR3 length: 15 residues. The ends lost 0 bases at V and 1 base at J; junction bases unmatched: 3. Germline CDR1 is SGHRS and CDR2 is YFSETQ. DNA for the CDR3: TGCGCCAGCAGCTTGGCAGGACTAGCTTCCTACGAGCAGTACTTC. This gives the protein CASSLAGLASYEQYF. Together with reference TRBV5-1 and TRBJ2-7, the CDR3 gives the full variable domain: KAGVTQTPRYLIKTRGQQVTLSCSPISGHRSVSWYQQTPGQGLQFLFEYFSETQRNKGNFPGRFSGRQFSNSRSEMNVSTLELGDSALYLCASSLAGLASYEQYFGPGTRLTVT.

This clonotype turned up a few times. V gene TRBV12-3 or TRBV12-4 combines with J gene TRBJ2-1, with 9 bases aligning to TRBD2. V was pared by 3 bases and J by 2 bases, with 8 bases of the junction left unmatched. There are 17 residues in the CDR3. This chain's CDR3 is CASSFSASGDTYNEQFF. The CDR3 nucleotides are TGTGCCAGCAGTTTCTCCGCTAGCGGGGACACCTACAATGAGCAGTTCTTC.

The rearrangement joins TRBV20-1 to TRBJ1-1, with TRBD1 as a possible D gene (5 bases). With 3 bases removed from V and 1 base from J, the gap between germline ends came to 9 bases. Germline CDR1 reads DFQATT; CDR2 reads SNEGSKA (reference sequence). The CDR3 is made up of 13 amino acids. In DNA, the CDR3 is TGCAGTGCTAGGGGGGTCCCGAACACTGAAGCTTTCTTT. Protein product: CSARGVPNTEAFF.

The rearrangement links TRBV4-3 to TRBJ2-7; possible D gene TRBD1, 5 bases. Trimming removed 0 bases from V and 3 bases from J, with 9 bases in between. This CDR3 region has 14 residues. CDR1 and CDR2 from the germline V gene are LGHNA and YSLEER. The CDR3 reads CASSQDRVVYEQYF. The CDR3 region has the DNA TGCGCCAGCAGCCAAGACAGGGTAGTCTACGAGCAGTACTTC.